This TCR beta chain emerged from a study of CD8+CD57+ T cells in acquired aplastic anemia. In the study overall: Average DNA yield from sorted CD4+ and CD8+ cells was about 3 ug.

V was clipped by 7 bases and J by 4 bases; unmatched bases: 14. The CDR3 has 16 residues. Germline CDR1 reads SQVTM; CDR2 reads ANQGSEA. Whoever was chosen for sequencing had shown CD8+CD57+ cell expansion by flow cytometry. Genomic DNA, the template, was used for profiling of the TCR beta VDJ and CDR3. TCRdb re-called the reads through MiXCR, storing one row per CDR3 protein. The sample includes approximately 130,000 distinct CDR3 sequences, approximately 41% of them seen just once. The receptor was isolated from a human donor with aplastic anemia. J is TRBJ2-5 and V is TRBV29-1, with TRBD1 matching over 11 bases. Sequenced: sorted CD4+, CD8+, or CD8+CD57+ T cells (not recorded which) from PBMCs. The DNA for the CDR3 is TGCAGCGGAGCCGGGACAGGGGGGAAAGTGGGAGAGACCCAGTACTTC. The encoded protein is CSGAGTGGKVGETQYF.